A single sample is the source of the 4 T cell receptor beta chains below, sequenced in a study of tumor-infiltrating lymphocytes in primary liver carcinoma. Unsorted bulk tissue, 20-30 mg of it, served as the source for co-extraction of RNA and DNA. Priming with a constant-region primer yielded TCR beta cDNA from 450 to 550 ng total RNA. Amplification in three nested multiplex PCR rounds with slightly modified ARM-PCR gave rise to TCR beta libraries. The first two PCR rounds, roughly 10 cycles each, used TRBV1-TRBV30 forward primers and a C-beta reverse primer. MiXCR was run by TCRdb on the multiplex PCR reads, yielding one entry per CDR3 protein. The sample carries some 120,000 distinct CDR3 sequences, 64% recorded once. Sequenced input: liver tumor tissue from sampling region 3. Subset of the sample: tumor region T3, left-lateral pole. These receptors were collected from a woman in her sixties or seventies with primary liver carcinoma and hepatitis B virus infection.

The gene calls are TRBV28 and TRBJ2-7; 9 bases match TRBD2. This CDR3 has 14 residues. Trimming cost V 7 bases and J 2 bases; bases outside gene matches: 6. In germline, CDR1 is MDHEN, CDR2 SYDVKM. CDR3 loop: CASIAGDQTYEQYF. CDR3 in DNA: TGTGCCAGCATAGCGGGAGACCAGACCTACGAGCAGTACTTC. The full variable domain, rest sourced from reference TRBV28 and TRBJ2-7, is DVKVTQSSRYLVKRTGEKVFLECVQDMDHENMFWYRQDPGLGLRLIYFSYDVKMKEKGDIPEGYSVSREKKERFSLILESASTNQTSMYLCASIAGDQTYEQYFGPGTRLTVT.

This chain connects TRBV29-1 to TRBJ2-7; 8 nucleotides align to TRBD2. There are 14 residues in the CDR3. Germline values: CDR1 SQVTM, CDR2 ANQGSEA. Trimming took 7 bases from V and 10 from J; bases not matched to a gene: 18. CDR3 nucleotide sequence: TGCAGCGCCGGACTAGCAGGAGGGCCGAGTGATCAGTACTTC. Translating it yields CSAGLAGGPSDQYF.

The V and J genes are TRBV28 and TRBJ2-3; D uncertain. The CDR3 sequence is 13 residues long. Germline lookup yields CDR1 MDHEN and CDR2 SYDVKM. The germline V and J ends were trimmed by 6 bases and 4 bases, with 11 bases remaining between them. The CDR3 bases are TGTGCCAGCAGATTTTCCTGGGCAGATACGCAGTATTTT. Amino acid sequence: CASRFSWADTQYF.

Worth noting for this clonotype: A much larger clonotype is one base distant, so this may be a read error. This chain links TRBV24-1 with TRBJ2-3; 8 positions agree with TRBD1. Trimming at V came to 5 bases and at J to 0 bases, leaving 9 bases not matched to a gene. Looked up from germline, CDR1 is KGHDR and CDR2 is SFDVKD. The length of the CDR3 is 17 residues. The CDR3 is CATSVFHRGDSTDTQYF. The CDR3, as DNA: TGTGCCACCAGTGTTTTCCACAGGGGGGATAGCACAGATACGCAGTATTTT.